A single sample gave rise to the 16 T cell receptor beta chains below, sequenced in a study of T cells in Graves' hyperthyroidism and ophthalmopathy. Using RNA transcripts as the source, TCR beta CDR3 regions were amplified. The HTBI primer set served for first-round RT-PCR of the TCR CDR3. Each CDR3 protein is one row after TCRdb ran MiXCR on the multiplex PCR reads. The sample has around 350,000 distinct CDR3 sequences, approximately 13% seen once; the top ten hold 9.2%. Specimen: blood. The receptor set was obtained from a woman aged 18-29 years with Graves' hyperthyroidism.

This clonotype has ten or more counts. J is TRBJ2-5 and V is TRBV11-2; D possibly uses TRBD1 or TRBD2 (5 bases each). V shed 5 bases and J shed 3 bases, with 10 bases lying between them. CDR3 length equals 13 residues. Germline values: CDR1 SGHAT, CDR2 FQNNGV. As DNA, the CDR3 is TGTGCCAGCAGCCACGGGACGGAAGAGACCCAGTACTTC. It encodes CASSHGTEETQYF. The full variable domain, its missing parts supplied by reference TRBV11-2 and TRBJ2-5, is EAGVAQSPRYKIIEKRQSVAFWCNPISGHATLYWYQQILGQGPKLLIQFQNNGVVDDSQLPKDRFSAERLKGVDSTLKIQPAKLEDSAVYLCASSHGTEETQYFGPGTRLLVL.

Many counts were recorded for this clonotype. The CDR3 coding sequence is TGTGCCAGCTCACCACGGGGTCCCGAAGCTTTCTTT. Its translation: CASSPRGPEAFF. The J gene is TRBJ1-1, the V gene TRBV18; D uncertain. Germline V gives CDR1 KGHSH, CDR2 LQKENI. Trimming cost V 1 base and J 8 bases, with 8 bases left between them. This CDR3 has 12 amino acids.

The V and J genes are TRBV24-1 and TRBJ2-3; the D call may be TRBD1 or TRBD2 (6 bases each). CDR1 is KGHDR and CDR2 is SFDVKD in the germline V gene. The CDR3 spans 12 residues. Trimming shortened V by 9 bases and J by 3 bases, and 9 bases separated the two germline ends. CDR3 nucleotide sequence: TGTGCCACCGGGGGGCCGACAGATACGCAGTATTTT. Protein: CATGGPTDTQYF.

This clonotype was counted between two and nine times. V gene TRBV4-1 combines with J gene TRBJ1-2; 8 bases line up with TRBD1. This CDR3 comprises 14 residues. The V segment lost 1 base and the J segment 7 bases; nucleotides outside the gene matches: 5. Germline CDR1 MGHRA, CDR2 YSYEKL. CDR3 in DNA: TGCGCCAGCAGCCAAGGACAGGGGAATCTTGGCTACACCTTC. This encodes CASSQGQGNLGYTF.

This clonotype was found many times. The V gene is TRBV3-1, the J gene TRBJ1-5; D gene ambiguous. V was pared by 4 bases and J by 0 bases, with 10 bases between. Germline CDR1 is LGHDT and CDR2 is YNNKEL (reference sequence). The CDR3 covers 15 residues. The CDR3 is CASSLNGVSNQPQHF. CDR3 DNA sequence: TGTGCCAGCAGCCTAAACGGGGTTAGCAATCAGCCCCAGCATTTT.

The sample holds many counts of this clonotype. V usage is TRBV6-1 and J usage is TRBJ1-1; D gene unclear. Germline V gene sequence: CDR1 MNHNS, CDR2 SASEGT. The CDR3 consists of 12 residues. V lost 6 bases, J lost 1 base, and 6 bases lay in between. In DNA form, the CDR3 reads TGTGCCAGCAGGGCTCAGAACACTGAAGCTTTCTTT. Protein sequence: CASRAQNTEAFF.

This clonotype was found many times. The chain combines TRBV15 with TRBJ2-3; D may match TRBD1 or TRBD2 (5 bases each). Per germline, CDR1 LNHNV and CDR2 YYDKDF (reference sequence). V was cut by 0 bases and J by 6 bases, with 16 bases left in between. The CDR3 spans 16 residues. The CDR3 sequence: CATSRDLGRGADTQYF. DNA of the CDR3: TGTGCCACCAGCAGAGATCTAGGGAGAGGGGCGGATACGCAGTATTTT.

The chain carries TRBV7-2 and TRBJ1-5; D is undetermined. The CDR3 is made up of 15 amino acids. Germline V gene lookup returns CDR1 SGHTA and CDR2 FQGNSA. Trimming left V 11 bases short and J 1 base short, with 18 bases between. The CDR3, as DNA: TGTGCCGGCGGCTTTGGTCGGGCGAGCAATCAGCCCCAGCATTTT. As protein: CAGGFGRASNQPQHF.

This clonotype came up many times. This chain uses TRBV28 with TRBJ1-2, with 9 bases aligning to TRBD1. The CDR3 spans 15 residues. The germline V gene encodes CDR1 MDHEN and CDR2 SYDVKM. V lost 4 bases and J lost 2; bases outside the gene matches: 5. This CDR3 reads CASSSQGARNYGYTF. The CDR3 region has the DNA TGTGCCAGCAGTTCACAGGGGGCGCGGAACTATGGCTACACCTTC.

This clonotype was seen at least ten times. The chain joins TRBV2 to TRBJ2-3; no definite D call. V was trimmed by 9 bases and J by 7 bases, leaving 17 bases between them. CDR1 and CDR2 from the germline V gene are SNHLY and FYNNEI. The CDR3 runs 13 residues. The CDR3 protein is CARMGSHRNTQYF. In DNA, the CDR3 is TGTGCCAGGATGGGAAGCCATCGGAATACGCAGTATTTT.

The rearrangement joins TRBV5-1 to TRBJ1-1, with a tentative D call TRBD1 (5 bases). Trimming shortened V by 2 bases and J by 5 bases, and 19 bases separated the two germline ends. The CDR3 runs 16 residues. The germline V gene encodes CDR1 SGHRS and CDR2 YFSETQ. CDR3 DNA sequence: TGCGCCAGCAGCTTTAGGGGCCCGGTGATGCAAACTGAAGCTTTCTTT. It translates to CASSFRGPVMQTEAFF.

This clonotype was seen a handful of times. Here the CDR3 DNA reads TGTGCCAGCAGTTTATTTGGGGACACTGAAGCTTTCTTT. As protein: CASSLFGDTEAFF. The chain carries TRBV27 and TRBJ1-1, with D unclear. V gave up 1 base and J gave up 3 bases, with 6 bases separating them. This CDR3 contains 13 residues. The germline V gene encodes CDR1 MNHEY and CDR2 SMNVEV (reference sequence).

This clonotype was seen many times. The chain joins TRBV9 to TRBJ2-5; D might be TRBD2 (6 bases). The CDR3 covers 14 residues. The V end was cut by 3 bases, the J end by 5 bases, with 14 bases between. Germline V gene data show CDR1 as SGDLS and CDR2 as YYNGEE. CDR3 sequence: CASSDLTSSETQYF. The CDR3 coding sequence is TGTGCCAGCAGCGACCTTACTAGCTCGGAGACCCAGTACTTC.

The chain combines TRBV20-1 with TRBJ2-1; D gene uncertain. The CDR3 is 15 residues long. Germline assignment: CDR1 DFQATT and CDR2 SNEGSKA (reference sequence). Trimming stripped 6 bases from V and 1 base from J, with 16 bases between. CDR3 sequence: CSAHLGSSSYNEQFF. The CDR3, as DNA: TGCAGTGCCCACCTGGGCTCGTCATCCTACAATGAGCAGTTCTTC.

Ten or more counts support this clonotype. The rearrangement uses TRBV6-2 or TRBV6-3 and TRBJ2-7; 8 bases agree with TRBD2. The V and J ends lost 8 bases and 3 bases, in that order; junction bases with no gene match: 9. The CDR3 runs to 14 residues. CDR1 is MNHEY, CDR2 SVGEGT, per germline. CDR3: CASCRGRTSYEQYF. CDR3 in DNA: TGTGCCAGCTGCCGCGGGAGGACCAGCTACGAGCAGTACTTC.

This clonotype was counted ten times or more. This chain joins TRBV2 and TRBJ2-4; no clear D. The ends were cut back, 1 base at V and 0 bases at J, with 10 bases in the middle. Germline lookup yields CDR1 SNHLY and CDR2 FYNNEI. This CDR3 region has 16 residues. The chain's CDR3 is CASSEGWRLAKNIQYF. CDR3 bases: TGTGCCAGCAGTGAAGGATGGCGGCTAGCCAAAAACATTCAGTACTTC.